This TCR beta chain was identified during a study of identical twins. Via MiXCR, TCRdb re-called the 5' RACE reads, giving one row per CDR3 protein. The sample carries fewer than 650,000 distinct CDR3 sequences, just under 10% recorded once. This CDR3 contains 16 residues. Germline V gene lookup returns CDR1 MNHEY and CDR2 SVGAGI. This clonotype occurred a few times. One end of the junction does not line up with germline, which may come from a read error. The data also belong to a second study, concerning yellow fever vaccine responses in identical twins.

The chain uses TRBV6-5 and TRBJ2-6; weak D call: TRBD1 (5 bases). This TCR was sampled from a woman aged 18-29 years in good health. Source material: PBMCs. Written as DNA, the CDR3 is TGTGCCAGCAGTTACATCCTATTCTCTGGGGCCAGCGTCCTGACTTTC. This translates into CASSYILFSGASVLTF.